These 8 T cell receptor beta chains originate from one sample sequenced in a study of glioma-infiltrating T cells. TCR alpha and beta CDR3 regions were amplified from RNA using iRepertoire nested multiplex PCR. TCRdb analysed the multiplex PCR reads with MiXCR anew, one entry per CDR3 protein. The sample includes approximately 100,000 distinct CDR3 sequences, less than 30% seen only once; the top ten take 35%. Sample: glioma tissue, nonneoplastic brain tissue, or PBMCs (not recorded which). These receptors came from a human donor with low-grade glioma or glioblastoma, undergoing nonglioma brain surgery, or in good health (not recorded which).

This clonotype has ten or more counts. The chain carries TRBV6-2 or TRBV6-3 and TRBJ1-1, with D tentatively TRBD1 (5 bases). Trimming shortened V by 0 bases and J by 4 bases, and 12 bases separated the two germline ends. The germline gives CDR1 MNHEY, CDR2 SVGEGT. This CDR3 contains 15 residues. The CDR3 coding sequence is TGTGCCAGCAGTTACTCCTGGACACGGGGCACTGAAGCTTTCTTT. It translates to CASSYSWTRGTEAFF.

Concerning this clonotype itself: A much larger clonotype is one base distant, so this may be a read error. Written as DNA, the CDR3 is TGTGCCAGCGGCCCCGCGACTAGCGGGGGGGCGAATACGCAGTATTTT. Protein sequence: CASGPATSGGANTQYF. The chain combines TRBV7-2 with TRBJ2-3; 14 positions match TRBD2. The CDR3 has 16 amino acids. CDR1 and CDR2 from the germline V gene are SGHTA and FQGNSA. Trimming at V came to 8 bases and at J to 7 bases, leaving 11 bases not matched to a gene.

This clonotype was found many times. CDR3 sequence: CSARDPQGPNTEAFF. CDR3 nucleotide sequence: TGCAGTGCTAGAGATCCCCAGGGCCCGAACACTGAAGCTTTCTTT. The chain recombines TRBV20-1 with TRBJ1-1; a weak D match, TRBD1 (5 bases). V lost 0 bases and J 1 base, leaving 12 bases between the germline ends. This CDR3 is 15 amino acids long. The germline CDR1 and CDR2 sequences are DFQATT and SNEGSKA (reference sequence).

This clonotype was seen repeatedly, ten times or more. The V gene is TRBV20-1, the J gene TRBJ1-1; 7 nucleotides match TRBD1. With 3 bases clipped from V and 9 bases from J, the junction kept 4 bases outside the gene matches. The CDR3 totals 11 residues. The germline V gene encodes CDR1 DFQATT and CDR2 SNEGSKA (reference sequence). The CDR3, as DNA: TGCAGTGCTAGGACAGGGACTAAAGCTTTCTTT. Its translation is CSARTGTKAFF.

This clonotype was seen a few times. J is TRBJ1-6 and V is TRBV12-3 or TRBV12-4; the D gene is possibly TRBD1 (5 bases). V was cut by 5 bases and J by 7 bases, with 12 bases left in between. The CDR3 is made up of 14 amino acids. The CDR3 DNA reads as TGTGCCAGCAGTCCTCAAAACAGGAATTCACCCCTCCACTTT. It encodes CASSPQNRNSPLHF.

Notes on this clonotype: This CDR3 fails to terminate in the conserved phenylalanine or tryptophan, so it likely reflects a read error. This rearrangement joins TRBV6-1 to TRBJ2-3; D gene unclear. The ends were cut back, 6 bases at V and 0 bases at J, with 4 bases in the middle. This CDR3 is built from 12 residues. Germline V gene sequence: CDR1 MNHNS, CDR2 SASEGT. The CDR3 sequence: CASSDSTDTQYY. The CDR3 DNA follows: TGTGCCAGCAGCGATAGCACAGATACGCAGTATTAT.

About this clonotype itself: One base away lies a much larger clone, so this may be a sequencing read error. The V gene is TRBV4-2, the J gene TRBJ1-2; D unclear. This CDR3 is 15 amino acids long. CDR1 is LGHNA and CDR2 is YNFKEQ in the germline V gene. The CDR3 is CASSPPMVFNYDYTF. The CDR3 nucleotides read TGTGCCAGCAGCCCCCCCATGGTATTCAACTATGACTACACCTTC.

This clonotype appeared many times. The V and J genes are TRBV15 and TRBJ2-1; D might be TRBD2 (6 bases). The CDR3 is 17 residues long. CDR1 is LNHNV and CDR2 is YYDKDF in the germline V gene (reference sequence). The germline V and J ends were trimmed by 0 bases and 1 base, with 13 bases remaining between them. CDR3 residues: CATSREPGELSYNEQFF. CDR3 DNA sequence: TGTGCCACCAGCAGAGAACCGGGGGAGTTATCCTACAATGAGCAGTTCTTC.